This section outlines one T cell receptor (beta chain) sequence together with its context. The data were obtained in a study of CD8+ T cells in alopecia areata. Study summary: Tofacitinib ran 6 to 18 months, followed by 6 months off drug.

As the sequencing template, cDNA was produced by extracting RNA and reverse transcribing it. Measured with immunoSEQ multiplex PCR; TCRdb has only the in-frame clones, and not every one. The repertoire holds over 150,000 clones, around 63% seen once, with around 1.8% in the top ten. The CDR3 spans 14 residues. The ends were cut back, 8 bases at V and 2 bases at J, with 16 bases in the middle. The germline CDR1 and CDR2 sequences are MNHNY and SVGAGI (reference sequence). Researchers gathered lesional scalp punch biopsies and peripheral blood from patients with alopecia areata. Sorting of PBMCs yielded the CD4+ and CD8+ T cells.

The sequence was obtained from a human donor with alopecia areata. The chain combines TRBV6-6 with TRBJ2-7; perhaps TRBD1 as D (6 bases). The sample was CD4+ T cells sorted from blood, taken at week 0. CDR3 nucleotides: TGTGCCAGCTATGACAGGTGGGGGACCTACGAGCAGTACTTC. Protein sequence: CASYDRWGTYEQYF.